Listed here are 19 T cell receptor beta chains from one sample, sequenced in a study of regulatory T cells in long-lasting Graves disease. Libraries of TCR beta came from iRepertoire HTBI primers plus Arm-PCR of CDR3 regions. Each CDR3 protein is one row after TCRdb ran MiXCR on the multiplex PCR reads. Of about 440,000 distinct CDR3 sequences listed, 16% are singletons. Time point defined: newly diagnosed GD, antithyroid drugs for less than 3 months. RNA isolated from PBMCs was used to make the TCR library. The same specimen was also included in a second study, on T cells in Graves' hyperthyroidism and ophthalmopathy.

Material: peripheral blood mononuclear cells (PBMCs), obtained at new diagnosis, from a patient treated with antithyroid drugs. The receptors here all came from a woman aged 25 to 39 with Graves disease.

In this sample, this clonotype turned up many times. The V call is TRBV19, the J call TRBJ2-1; D remains ambiguous. Germline lookup yields CDR1 LNHDA and CDR2 SQIVND (reference sequence). V was cut by 5 bases and J by 16 bases, with 15 bases left in between. This CDR3 region has 11 residues. For the CDR3, the DNA is TGTGCCAGTAGTCTTGGCGAAAACCTTTTCTTC. It encodes CASSLGENLFF.

This clonotype was detected ten times or more. The chain employs TRBV20-1 and TRBJ1-1, with 12 bases lining up with TRBD1. The CDR3 spans 17 residues. Germline CDR1 is DFQATT and CDR2 is SNEGSKA (reference sequence). The V segment lost 5 bases and the J segment 6 bases; nucleotides outside the gene matches: 16. The CDR3 loop reads CSADEGQGAVRDPEAFF. In DNA form, the CDR3 reads TGCAGTGCTGACGAGGGACAGGGGGCTGTCCGGGATCCTGAAGCTTTCTTT.

The table lists this clonotype with many counts. The J gene is TRBJ2-1, the V gene TRBV5-1; perhaps TRBD2 as D (6 bases). The CDR3 is made up of 17 amino acids. CDR1 is SGHRS and CDR2 is YFSETQ in the germline V gene. The ends were cut back, 1 base at V and 6 bases at J, with 20 bases in the middle. The CDR3 DNA sequence: TGCGCCAGCAGCTTGTTACTGCGGGGAGTGGTCTTCAATGAGCAGTTCTTC. Protein product: CASSLLLRGVVFNEQFF. Combining the CDR3 with reference TRBV5-1 and TRBJ2-1 gives the whole variable domain KAGVTQTPRYLIKTRGQQVTLSCSPISGHRSVSWYQQTPGQGLQFLFEYFSETQRNKGNFPGRFSGRQFSNSRSEMNVSTLELGDSALYLCASSLLLRGVVFNEQFFGPGTRLTVL.

The chain combines TRBV7-3 with TRBJ1-1; D is unclear. Trimming cost V 6 bases and J 0 bases, with 11 bases left between them. The germline gives CDR1 SGHTA, CDR2 FQGTGA. The CDR3 runs 14 residues. CDR3 sequence: CASSAGSMNTEAFF. The CDR3 coding sequence is TGTGCCAGCAGTGCGGGATCAATGAACACTGAAGCTTTCTTT. Based on the CDR3 plus reference TRBV7-3 and TRBJ1-1, the full variable domain is GAGVSQTPSNKVTEKGKYVELRCDPISGHTALYWYRQSLGQGPEFLIYFQGTGAADDSGLPNDRFFAVRPEGSVSTLKIQRTERGDSAVYLCASSAGSMNTEAFFGQGTRLTVV.

V usage is TRBV29-1 and J usage is TRBJ1-2; D unresolved. Looked up from germline, CDR1 is SQVTM and CDR2 is ANQGSEA. The CDR3 sequence is 12 residues long. Trimming removed 0 bases from V and 5 bases from J, with 7 bases in between. Here the CDR3 reads CSVEERPYGYTF. As DNA, the CDR3 is TGCAGCGTTGAAGAGCGGCCTTATGGCTACACCTTC.

In its sample, this clonotype was seen a few times. This rearrangement joins TRBV7-9 to TRBJ1-2; D is unclear. CDR1 is SEHNR and CDR2 is FQNEAQ in the germline V gene (reference sequence). The ends were cut back, 5 bases at V and 3 bases at J, with 10 bases in the middle. The CDR3 length is 13 residues. This CDR3 reads CASSAGLDYGYTF. CDR3 coding DNA: TGTGCCAGCAGCGCGGGCCTAGACTATGGCTACACCTTC.

This clonotype was recorded at least ten times. This chain uses TRBV11-2 with TRBJ1-1; D gene unclear. The CDR3 totals 14 residues. The V end lost 0 bases, the J end lost 0 bases, and 5 bases lay between the germline ends. CDR1 SGHAT and CDR2 FQNNGV come from the germline V gene. This CDR3 is CASSLERVNTEAFF. CDR3 DNA sequence: TGTGCCAGCAGCTTAGAGCGGGTGAACACTGAAGCTTTCTTT.

This clonotype was counted a single time. The chain is built from TRBV20-1 and TRBJ2-1, with D perhaps TRBD2 (6 bases). The CDR3 spans 14 residues. Germline V CDR1 and CDR2: DFQATT, SNEGSKA (reference sequence). V was trimmed by 6 bases and J by 2 bases, leaving 14 bases between them. The CDR3 DNA reads TGCAGTGCAACGGGAGTGGGACCCTACAATGAGCAGTTCTTC. Its protein product is CSATGVGPYNEQFF.

This clonotype has ten or more counts. This sequence joins TRBV7-9 and TRBJ2-5; D not resolved. This CDR3 has 13 amino acids. The germline V and J ends were trimmed by 2 bases and 5 bases, with 9 bases remaining between them. The germline CDR1 and CDR2 sequences are SEHNR and FQNEAQ (reference sequence). CDR3 nucleotide sequence: TGTGCCAGCAGCTTACCACCAAAGGAGACCCAGTACTTC. This sequence encodes CASSLPPKETQYF.

This chain links TRBV11-2 with TRBJ2-1, with D possibly TRBD1 on 6 matching bases. Germline assignment: CDR1 SGHAT and CDR2 FQNNGV. The CDR3 is 15 residues long. The germline V and J ends were trimmed by 5 bases and 7 bases, with 18 bases remaining between them. Written as DNA, the CDR3 is TGTGCCAGCAGCCAAGGGGGTCAGTTTCGTAATGAGCAGTTCTTC. Translating gives CASSQGGQFRNEQFF.

This clonotype was detected a few times. J is TRBJ1-2 and V is TRBV25-1; D unresolved. Looked up from germline, CDR1 is MGHDK and CDR2 is SYGVNS. V lost 4 bases, J lost 5 bases, and 11 bases lay in between. The CDR3 length is 13 residues. In nucleotides, the CDR3 is TGTGCCAGCAGTGTCACAGTCGGATATGGCTACACCTTC. Translation: CASSVTVGYGYTF.

The chain joins TRBV24-1 to TRBJ2-1; the match to TRBD2 covers 8 bases. The CDR3 totals 15 residues. The J segment lost 9 bases and the V segment lost 7 bases, leaving 13 bases of the junction unmatched. From germline, CDR1 is KGHDR and CDR2 SFDVKD. The CDR3 protein is CATSSTSGRGGEQFF. In DNA, the CDR3 is TGTGCCACCAGCAGCACTAGCGGAAGGGGTGGTGAGCAGTTCTTC.

On this clonotype itself: Just one base apart from a much larger clone, this may be a read error. The chain recombines TRBV18 with TRBJ1-2; TRBD1 might be the D (5 bases). Trimming cost V 3 bases and J 8 bases, with 13 bases left between them. The CDR3 spans 13 residues. In germline, CDR1 is KGHSH, CDR2 LQKENI. The CDR3 region has the DNA TGTGCCAGCTCACCCCTAGGGGTCGTGGGCTACACCTTC. Protein product: CASSPLGVVGYTF.

In its sample, this clonotype was seen many times. The chain has TRBV27 and TRBJ1-2; 10 bases line up with TRBD1. CDR1 MNHEY and CDR2 SMNVEV come from the germline V gene (reference sequence). The CDR3 loop spans 13 amino acids. V shed 6 bases, J shed 7 bases, and the junction held 5 bases outside the gene matches. Written as DNA, the CDR3 is TGTGCCAGCAGCACGGGACAGGGGACTGGCTACACCTTC. Translation gives CASSTGQGTGYTF.

With respect to this clonotype: This may stem from a read error, because a much larger clone lies one nucleotide away. The chain couples TRBV18 to TRBJ2-1, with a tentative D call TRBD2 (6 bases). Germline-derived CDR1 and CDR2 are KGHSH and LQKENI. The CDR3 spans 15 residues. This CDR3 reads CASSPPEGSFPGCSF. Here the CDR3 DNA reads TGTGCCAGCTCACCACCGGAGGGATCTTTCCCTGGTTGTAGTTTC.

The chain has TRBV24-1 and TRBJ2-3; 14 bases align to TRBD2. Germline V gives CDR1 KGHDR, CDR2 SFDVKD. The CDR3 is made up of 18 amino acids. V shed 4 bases and J 2 bases; nucleotides not matched to a gene: 7. This CDR3 is CATSEPGLAGEDTDTQYF. DNA of the CDR3: TGTGCCACCAGTGAGCCGGGACTAGCGGGGGAAGACACAGATACGCAGTATTTT.

This chain connects TRBV6-1 to TRBJ1-2; D uncertain. CDR1 is MNHNS and CDR2 is SASEGT in the germline V gene. The V end was cut by 1 base, the J end by 0 bases, with 6 bases between. The CDR3 is made up of 14 amino acids. CDR3 DNA: TGTGCCAGCAGTGAAGGGTTCGCTAACTATGGCTACACCTTC. Its protein is CASSEGFANYGYTF.

This clonotype appeared many times. This chain connects TRBV28 to TRBJ2-2; D gene ambiguous. V lost 7 bases to trimming and J lost 2 bases, with 8 bases between them. CDR3 size: 13 residues. From germline, CDR1 is MDHEN and CDR2 SYDVKM. CDR3 sequence: CASITTNTGELFF. For the CDR3, the DNA is TGTGCCAGCATCACTACCAACACCGGGGAGCTGTTTTTT.

This chain joins TRBV5-6 and TRBJ2-7; maybe TRBD1 (6 bases). CDR1 and CDR2 from the germline V gene are SGHDT and YYEEEE. This CDR3 has 13 amino acids. V was shortened by 5 bases and J by 6 bases, with 15 bases between the two germline ends. The CDR3 sequence is CASSVGAGSEQYF. The CDR3 DNA reads TGTGCCAGCAGTGTGGGGGCTGGGAGCGAGCAGTACTTC.